A selection of T cell receptor beta chains follows, all from one sample in a study of control samples from healthy donors and cancer patients. Repertoires were generated with immunoSEQ multiplex PCR, while TCRdb's copy carries only in-frame clones and drops some. The table shows 85,000 to 100,000 clones, with roughly 86% occurring only once. Sequencing input: blood. The source is a man aged 55 to 69 in good health. CDR3s include the opening cysteine and the closing phenylalanine or tryptophan. D genes are given only for firm matches. Only some rows state a clone size, as once, few, many or a class for expanded clones.

J gene,clone size,D gene,V gene,CDR3 protein,CDR3 DNA
TRBJ2-7,-,-,TRBV27,CASSIEGRDVYEQYF,TGTGCCAGCAGTATCGAAGGCAGGGATGTCTACGAGCAGTACTTC
TRBJ1-4,-,-,TRBV28,CASTSAGEKLFF,TGTGCCAGCACCTCCGCAGGGGAAAAACTGTTTTTT
TRBJ2-3,-,-,TRBV24-1,CATSDSDRYTDTQYF,TGTGCCACCAGTGATTCGGACAGATACACAGATACGCAGTATTTT
TRBJ2-5,-,TRBD2,TRBV5-8,CASSLATSIETQYF,TGTGCCAGCAGCTTGGCGACTAGCATTGAGACCCAGTACTTC
TRBJ2-5,-,-,TRBV5-1,CASSLGQPQETQYF,TGCGCCAGCAGCTTGGGGCAGCCTCAAGAGACCCAGTACTTC
TRBJ2-5,-,TRBD1,TRBV6-1,CASSAALPGQGGTQYF,TGTGCCAGCAGTGCAGCGCTTCCGGGACAGGGAGGGACCCAGTACTTC
TRBJ1-2,-,TRBD1,TRBV4-1,CASSQFRQGGKGYTF,TGCGCCAGCAGCCAGTTCCGCCAGGGGGGCAAAGGCTACACCTTC
TRBJ2-7,-,TRBD1,TRBV5-1,CASSQDRGYEQYF,TGCGCCAGCAGCCAGGACAGGGGCTACGAGCAGTACTTC
TRBJ2-1,-,-,TRBV19,CASRRESSYNEQFF,TGTGCCAGTAGACGGGAGAGCTCCTACAATGAGCAGTTCTTC
TRBJ1-4,few,TRBD1,TRBV7-9,CASSFIFGTEDNEKLFF,TGTGCCAGCAGCTTTATTTTCGGGACAGAAGACAATGAAAAACTGTTTTTT
TRBJ1-1,-,-,TRBV5-1,CASSPSGTNTEAFF,TGCGCCAGCAGCCCATCGGGGACGAACACTGAAGCTTTCTTT
TRBJ2-3,-,TRBD2,TRBV11-2,CASSHRLAGDTQYF,TGTGCCAGCAGCCATAGACTAGCTGGAGATACGCAGTATTTT
TRBJ1-1,once,-,TRBV25-1,CASSYQRATEAFF,TGTGCCAGCAGTTACCAGAGGGCCACTGAAGCTTTCTTT
TRBJ1-5,-,-,TRBV11-2,CASSLKGSNQPQHF,TGTGCCAGCAGCTTAAAGGGCAGCAATCAGCCCCAGCATTTT
TRBJ1-5,-,-,TRBV27,CASRRTGNQPQHF,TGTGCCAGCAGAAGGACGGGTAATCAGCCCCAGCATTTT
TRBJ2-7,-,TRBD2,TRBV20-1,CSASLGGAYEQYF,TGCAGTGCTAGTCTGGGGGGGGCCTACGAGCAGTACTTC
TRBJ2-7,-,TRBD1,TRBV5-1,CASRVGQGAYEQYF,TGCGCCAGCAGGGTAGGACAGGGGGCTTACGAGCAGTACTTC
TRBJ2-5,-,TRBD1,TRBV6-5,CASSRTGETQYF,TGTGCCAGCAGCCGGACAGGAGAGACCCAGTACTTC
TRBJ2-3,few,-,TRBV30,CAWSVLAGGKDTQYF,TGTGCCTGGAGTGTGCTAGCCGGAGGGAAAGATACGCAGTATTTT
TRBJ2-3,-,-,TRBV28,CASSFRDWTDTQYF,TGTGCCAGCAGTTTTCGGGACTGGACAGATACGCAGTATTTT
TRBJ1-4,-,-,TRBV3-1/TRBV3-2,CASSRNEKLFF,TGTGCCAGCAGCCGTAATGAAAAACTGTTTTTT
TRBJ2-4,once,-,TRBV18,CASSPQASSRRENIQYF,TGTGCCAGCTCACCACAAGCGTCGAGCAGGAGGGAAAACATTCAGTACTTC
TRBJ2-7,-,TRBD2,TRBV7-9,CASSSVTSSYEQYF,TGTGCCAGCAGCTCTGTGACTAGCAGCTACGAGCAGTACTTC
TRBJ1-6,-,-,TRBV5-1,CASSLGSGSSYNSPLHF,TGCGCCAGCAGCTTGGGTTCTGGGAGCTCCTATAATTCACCCCTCCACTTT
TRBJ2-1,-,-,TRBV4-1,CASSQEGLANEQFF,TGCGCCAGCAGCCAAGAAGGGCTAGCCAATGAGCAGTTCTTC
TRBJ1-1,-,-,TRBV12-3/TRBV12-4,CASSSLQIEAFF,TGTGCCAGCAGTTCCCTCCAGATTGAAGCTTTCTTT
TRBJ2-5,-,TRBD2,TRBV9,CASSVATGLAGGPQETQYF,TGTGCCAGCAGCGTAGCCACGGGACTAGCGGGGGGGCCCCAAGAGACCCAGTACTTC
TRBJ2-7,-,TRBD1,TRBV7-9,CASSSQGAPRYEQYF,TGTGCCAGCAGCTCGCAGGGGGCGCCGAGGTACGAGCAGTACTTC
TRBJ1-6,-,TRBD1,TRBV28,CASRSRGQYNSPLHF,TGTGCCAGCAGGTCCCGGGGACAGTATAATTCACCCCTCCACTTT
TRBJ1-5,-,TRBD1,TRBV28,CASSLWSRGQDSNQPQHF,TGTGCCAGCAGTTTATGGTCCAGGGGACAGGATAGCAATCAGCCCCAGCATTTT
TRBJ1-1,few,-,TRBV3-1/TRBV3-2,CASSPLQGSRTEAFF,TGTGCCAGCAGCCCGCTACAGGGCTCCCGCACTGAAGCTTTCTTT
TRBJ2-7,-,-,TRBV10-1,CASSANRRSSYEQYF,TGCGCCAGCAGTGCAAACAGGAGGAGCTCCTACGAGCAGTACTTC
TRBJ2-1,-,TRBD2,TRBV3-1/TRBV3-2,CASSPPIAGRGNEQFF,TGTGCCAGCAGCCCCCCTATAGCGGGGCGGGGCAATGAGCAGTTCTTC
TRBJ1-1,-,-,TRBV6-5,CASSQGRMNTEAFF,TGTGCCAGCAGCCAGGGAAGGATGAACACTGAAGCTTTCTTT
TRBJ1-6,-,-,TRBV7-9,CASTDNSPLHF,TGTGCCAGCACCGATAATTCACCCCTCCACTTT
TRBJ2-2,few,TRBD1,TRBV5-1,CASSSVGQSTGELFF,TGCGCCAGCAGCTCCGTGGGACAGAGCACCGGGGAGCTGTTTTTT
TRBJ2-5,-,-,TRBV19,CASSIATGIQETQYF,TGTGCCAGTAGTATTGCTACGGGGATCCAAGAGACCCAGTACTTC
TRBJ1-1,once,TRBD1,TRBV11-2,CASSARRDRHEGAFF,TGTGCCAGCAGCGCTAGGAGGGACAGGCACGAAGGAGCTTTCTTT
TRBJ1-2,-,-,TRBV3-1/TRBV3-2,CASSQWDKNYGYTF,TGTGCCAGCAGCCAATGGGACAAAAACTATGGCTACACCTTC
TRBJ1-1,-,-,TRBV4-1,CASSQDRAAFF,TGCGCCAGCAGCCAAGATCGAGCCGCTTTCTTT
TRBJ2-5,-,-,TRBV27,CASSLSWGLAARQETQYF,TGTGCCAGCAGTTTATCGTGGGGGCTAGCGGCAAGACAAGAGACCCAGTACTTC
TRBJ1-3,once,-,TRBV28,CASSPPSGSGNTIYF,TGTGCCAGCAGTCCCCCATCCGGTTCTGGAAACACCATATATTTT
TRBJ2-3,-,-,TRBV5-8,CASSLYPAPDTDTQYF,TGTGCCAGCAGCTTGTATCCCGCCCCTGACACAGATACGCAGTATTTT
TRBJ2-1,-,-,TRBV6-2/TRBV6-3,CASSYRQSFRDSSYNEQFF,TGTGCCAGCAGTTATCGACAGTCATTCCGGGATAGCTCCTACAATGAGCAGTTCTTC
TRBJ2-7,-,-,TRBV20-1,CSASSGLAYEQYF,TGCAGTGCTAGTTCTGGGCTAGCCTATGAGCAGTACTTC
TRBJ2-7,-,-,TRBV5-6,CASSLGRFSYEQYF,TGTGCCAGCAGCTTGGGACGGTTCTCCTACGAGCAGTACTTC
TRBJ1-5,once,-,TRBV7-8,CASSFNTGSNQPQHF,TGTGCCAGCAGCTTTAACACCGGGAGCAATCAGCCCCAGCATTTT
TRBJ2-1,few,-,TRBV27,CASSVLLDRYNEQFF,TGTGCCAGCAGCGTTCTTCTCGACAGGTACAATGAGCAGTTCTTC
TRBJ1-2,-,TRBD1,TRBV28,CASTHRGPKNYGYTF,TGTGCCAGCACCCACAGGGGGCCTAAGAACTATGGCTACACCTTC
TRBJ2-5,once,-,TRBV9,CASSSSPQETQYF,TGTGCCAGCAGCTCCAGTCCCCAGGAGACCCAGTACTTC
TRBJ2-1,-,-,TRBV27,CASYPSTGRINNEQFF,TGTGCCAGCTATCCCTCGACTGGGCGCATTAACAATGAGCAGTTCTTC